The sequence of this TCR beta chain was determined in a study of shared clonotypes between healthy human individuals. Findings and caveats of the study: Among donors, clonotype sharing was expected to be affected by sequencing depth.

The CDR3 runs to 17 residues. V trimming: 2 bases; J trimming: 0 bases; junction bases outside the gene matches: 3. Germline V gives CDR1 SGHRS, CDR2 YFSETQ. Data came from immunoSEQ multiplex PCR; TCRdb stores just in-frame clones and leaves some out. Counted here are 1.6 million or so clones, around 97% occurring once; the ten biggest clones make up approximately 1%. A word on this clone: Its cognate antigen is unknown.

The chain recombines TRBV5-1 with TRBJ2-1, with 12 bases matching TRBD2. Sequencing used naive CD4+ T cells sorted from blood. Subset described: CD45RA+ positively selected. The origin of this receptor is a man aged 30 to 39 in good health. The DNA for the CDR3 is TGCGCCAGCAGCTTTACTAGCGGGGGGTTCTCCTACAATGAGCAGTTCTTC. This encodes CASSFTSGGFSYNEQFF.